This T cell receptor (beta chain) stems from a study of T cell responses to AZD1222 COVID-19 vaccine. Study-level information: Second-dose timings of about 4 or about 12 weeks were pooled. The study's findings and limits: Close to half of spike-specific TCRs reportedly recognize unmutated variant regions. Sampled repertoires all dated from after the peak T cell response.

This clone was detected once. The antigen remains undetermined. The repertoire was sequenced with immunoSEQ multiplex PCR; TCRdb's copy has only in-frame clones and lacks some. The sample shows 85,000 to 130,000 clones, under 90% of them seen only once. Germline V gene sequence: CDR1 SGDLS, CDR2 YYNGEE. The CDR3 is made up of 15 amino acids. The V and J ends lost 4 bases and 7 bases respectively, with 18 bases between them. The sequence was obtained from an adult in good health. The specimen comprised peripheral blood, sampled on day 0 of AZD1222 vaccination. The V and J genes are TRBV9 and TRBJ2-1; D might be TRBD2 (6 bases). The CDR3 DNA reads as TGTGCCAGCAGCTCTCTATTGGAGGAGGGGAATGAGCAGTTCTTC. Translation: CASSSLLEEGNEQFF.